Following are 19 T cell receptor beta chains from one sample sequenced in a study of T-cell memory formation after mild COVID-19. TCRdb ran MiXCR on the 5' RACE reads and lists one entry per CDR3 protein. The table records under 250,000 distinct CDR3 sequences, 15% of them present only once. The sequenced sample was PBMCs or a T cell subset sorted from them (not recorded which). The receptors shown here come from an adult woman who had mild COVID-19 (a few samples of this study predate the infection). Cell type and time point are not known.

This chain uses TRBV4-3 with TRBJ2-3, with 9 bases identical to TRBD2. The ends lost 5 bases at V and 3 bases at J; junction bases unmatched: 9. Germline assignment: CDR1 LGHNA and CDR2 YSLEER. This CDR3 is 16 amino acids long. CDR3 in DNA: TGCGCCAGCAGCTTAGAGCCAGCGGGAGGAACAGATACGCAGTATTTT. Encoded protein: CASSLEPAGGTDTQYF.

This clonotype appeared many times. The chain joins TRBV12-3 or TRBV12-4 to TRBJ2-1; 10 bases match TRBD2. The CDR3 is 15 amino acids. After removal of 7 bases from V and 0 bases from J, the junction contained 3 bases not matched to a gene. In nucleotides, the CDR3 is TGTGCCAGCACCGCTAGCGGGAGCTCCTACAATGAGCAGTTCTTC. It yields the protein CASTASGSSYNEQFF.

The chain is built from TRBV28 and TRBJ1-2, with TRBD1 identical over 9 bases. This CDR3 is built from 14 residues. The J segment lost 5 bases and the V segment lost 5 bases, leaving 6 bases of the junction unmatched. Germline CDR1 is MDHEN and CDR2 is SYDVKM. The CDR3 spells CASSPGQGQYGYTF. CDR3 DNA sequence: TGTGCCAGCAGTCCGGGACAGGGCCAGTATGGCTACACCTTC.

The V gene is TRBV21-1, the J gene TRBJ2-1; the table calls TRBD2, which could not be checked here. TRBV21-1 is reported as a pseudogene. CDR3 size: 18 residues. The CDR3 sequence is CASSKCVVAGLAGHEQFF. CDR3 coding DNA: TGTGCCAGCAGCAAATGTGTAGTGGCAGGACTAGCGGGTCATGAGCAGTTCTTC.

The V and J genes are TRBV7-2 and TRBJ1-4; the match to TRBD1 covers 7 bases. In germline, CDR1 is SGHTA, CDR2 FQGNSA. This CDR3 region has 16 residues. Unmatched junction bases numbered 12, after V lost 6 bases and J lost 5 bases. The CDR3 DNA sequence: TGTGCCAGCAGTCTCCGAGTCGGGACAGTCAATGAAAAACTGTTTTTT. This gives the protein CASSLRVGTVNEKLFF.

A few counts support this clonotype. This chain links TRBV18 with TRBJ2-3; tentative D call: TRBD1 (5 bases). CDR1 and CDR2 from the germline V gene are KGHSH and LQKENI. The CDR3 length is 13 residues. Trimming took 2 bases from V and 5 from J, leaving 8 bases between them. CDR3 sequence: CASSPNRLDTQYF. CDR3 coding DNA: TGTGCCAGCTCACCAAACAGGTTAGATACGCAGTATTTT.

This clonotype was counted between two and nine times. The chain has TRBV30 and TRBJ1-1; tentative D call: TRBD1 (5 bases). The V and J ends lost 5 bases and 5 bases respectively, with 21 bases between them. CDR1 and CDR2 from the germline V gene are GTSNPN and SVGIG (reference sequence). The CDR3 totals 15 residues. For the CDR3, the DNA is TGTGCCTGGTCACGAAGCGGGGGGGGATGGACTGAAGCTTTCTTT. Its translation: CAWSRSGGGWTEAFF.

This clonotype was picked up many times. V and J are TRBV18 and TRBJ2-3; TRBD2 might be the D (6 bases). V lost 4 bases and J lost 4, with 12 bases in between. CDR1 is KGHSH and CDR2 is LQKENI in the germline V gene. This CDR3 is built from 14 residues. The CDR3 nucleotides are TGTGCCAGCTCACTTCGGCGGGACTCAGATACGCAGTATTTT. This encodes CASSLRRDSDTQYF.

In this sample, this clonotype turned up a few times. V usage is TRBV7-2 and J usage is TRBJ2-5, with D possibly matching TRBD2 (5 bases). The germline V gene encodes CDR1 SGHTA and CDR2 FQGNSA. The CDR3 is 14 residues long. Trimming took 5 bases from V and 5 from J, leaving 15 bases between them. CDR3 amino acids: CASSPTGFGETQYF. The CDR3 DNA follows: TGTGCCAGCAGCCCGACGGGGTTCGGGGAGACCCAGTACTTC.

The chain joins TRBV7-2 to TRBJ2-5; 9 nucleotides match TRBD1. V gave up 5 bases and J gave up 2 bases; unmatched junction bases: 6. CDR1 is SGHTA, CDR2 FQGNSA, per germline. The CDR3 consists of 15 residues. The CDR3 loop is CASSGSGTGQETQYF. Here the CDR3 DNA reads TGTGCCAGCAGCGGGTCAGGGACAGGGCAAGAGACCCAGTACTTC.

In its sample, this clonotype was seen a few times. V usage is TRBV24-1 and J usage is TRBJ1-1; D perhaps matches TRBD1 (5 bases). Germline V gene lookup returns CDR1 KGHDR and CDR2 SFDVKD. Deletions cut 5 bases from V and 5 bases from J, with 8 bases between. The CDR3 covers 12 residues. The CDR3: CATSAGGTEAFF. The CDR3 nucleotides are TGTGCCACCAGTGCTGGGGGAACTGAAGCTTTCTTT.

In this sample, this clonotype turned up a few times. The chain is built from TRBV3-1 and TRBJ2-3; no clear D. The germline gives CDR1 LGHDT, CDR2 YNNKEL (reference sequence). The V end lost 1 base, the J end lost 4 bases, and 9 bases lay between the germline ends. The CDR3 contains 14 residues. The CDR3 protein is CASSQGHGSDTQYF. The CDR3 bases are TGTGCCAGCAGCCAAGGTCACGGCTCAGATACGCAGTATTTT.

The chain recombines TRBV25-1 with TRBJ2-3; TRBD2 matches at 7 bases. This CDR3 contains 15 residues. The junction had 10 bases not matched to a gene; V was cut back by 5 bases and J by 5 bases. Germline V gives CDR1 MGHDK, CDR2 SYGVNS. The CDR3 spells CASSFSSGRGDTQYF. Written as DNA, the CDR3 is TGTGCCAGCAGTTTCTCTAGCGGACGCGGAGATACGCAGTATTTT.

In its sample, this clonotype was seen many times. The chain is built from TRBV5-6 and TRBJ2-7; D is possibly TRBD1 (6 bases). Between the trimmed V and J ends, which lost 0 bases and 3 bases, there was a span of 10 bases. The CDR3 sequence is 14 residues long. The germline gives CDR1 SGHDT, CDR2 YYEEEE. The CDR3 loop reads CASSLDRAVYEQYF. CDR3 bases: TGTGCCAGCAGCTTGGACAGGGCAGTCTACGAGCAGTACTTC.

The chain uses TRBV12-3 or TRBV12-4 and TRBJ1-1; perhaps TRBD1 as D (5 bases). This CDR3 is built from 13 residues. V lost 0 bases, J lost 4 bases, and 6 bases lay in between. In DNA form, the CDR3 reads TGTGCCAGCAGTTTAGCTCAGGGCACTGAAGCTTTCTTT. Translation: CASSLAQGTEAFF.

This clonotype was found many times. The chain joins TRBV5-1 to TRBJ2-7, with D hard to call. Trimming cost V 0 bases and J 6 bases, with 10 bases left between them. The CDR3 contains 13 residues. The germline CDR1 and CDR2 sequences are SGHRS and YFSETQ. This CDR3 is CASSLGPLREQYF. CDR3 sequence (DNA): TGCGCCAGCAGCTTGGGGCCACTACGCGAGCAGTACTTC.

The chain uses TRBV5-1 and TRBJ1-1; D is perhaps TRBD1 (6 bases). Germline CDR1 SGHRS, CDR2 YFSETQ. Trimming removed 0 bases from V and 6 bases from J, with 12 bases in between. The CDR3 totals 14 residues. The CDR3 sequence is CASSLDRVVAEAFF. The CDR3 DNA reads TGCGCCAGCAGCTTGGACAGGGTTGTTGCTGAAGCTTTCTTT.

The chain joins TRBV7-8 to TRBJ1-2, with TRBD1 matching over 11 bases. The germline V gene encodes CDR1 SGHVS and CDR2 FQNEAQ. Unmatched junction bases numbered 23, after V lost 4 bases and J lost 4 bases. The CDR3 extends over 21 amino acids. Here the CDR3 DNA reads TGTGCCAGCAGCTCTCGGACAGGGGGCCGCGCTCCTGGGGTATCCGTCTATGGCTACACCTTC. Translated, it gives CASSSRTGGRAPGVSVYGYTF.

There are a few counts of this clonotype. For the CDR3, the DNA is TGCGCCAGCAGCCAAGCAGCAGTGGTAGTGGATACGCAGTATTTT. Translation gives CASSQAAVVVDTQYF. The V gene is TRBV4-3, the J gene TRBJ2-3; D unclear. The germline CDR1 and CDR2 sequences are LGHNA and YSLEER. With 1 base removed from V and 6 bases from J, the gap between germline ends came to 14 bases. This CDR3 has 15 amino acids.